Listed below are T cell receptor beta chains from one sample, sequenced in a study of T cell changes during pregnancy in multiple sclerosis. Assay used: immunoSEQ multiplex PCR; TCRdb lists only in-frame clones, some missing. Of tens of thousands of clones in the sample, over 85% are singletons; the top ten hold under 2%. Source: peripheral blood, taken after pregnancy. Receptor source: a female donor in good health, enrolled as a control in a pregnancy study. Both conserved end residues are part of each CDR3. D genes are given only for firm matches. Clone size appears in some rows only: once, few, many, or a class for an expanded clone.

J gene: TRBJ2-5; V gene: TRBV7-2; clone size: NA; D gene: TRBD2; CDR3 DNA: TGTGCCAGCAGCTCCCAAGGGACTAGCGGGAGGTCCCCAGAGACCCAGTACTTC; CDR3 protein: CASSSQGTSGRSPETQYF
J gene: TRBJ2-5; V gene: TRBV27; clone size: NA; D gene: TRBD2; CDR3 DNA: TGTGCCAGCAGGTCCACCGGGACTAGCGCGGAGACCCAGTACTTC; CDR3 protein: CASRSTGTSAETQYF
J gene: TRBJ1-1; V gene: TRBV2; clone size: once; D gene: TRBD1; CDR3 DNA: TGTGCCAGCAGTGGCGGGGACAGTCTGAGCGCTGAAGCTTTCTTT; CDR3 protein: CASSGGDSLSAEAFF
J gene: TRBJ1-2; V gene: TRBV6-6; clone size: NA; D gene: NA; CDR3 DNA: TGTGCCAGCAGTTACTCCGGGGGGACGGCTGGCTACACCTTC; CDR3 protein: CASSYSGGTAGYTF
J gene: TRBJ2-7; V gene: TRBV6-1; clone size: NA; D gene: TRBD2; CDR3 DNA: TGTGCCAGCAGTGAATCGGGACTAGGAAGCTCCTACGAGCAGTACTTC; CDR3 protein: CASSESGLGSSYEQYF
J gene: TRBJ2-7; V gene: TRBV6-5; clone size: NA; D gene: TRBD2; CDR3 DNA: TGTGCCAGCAGTTCGCGTAGCGGGACGGGGTACGAGCAGTACTTC; CDR3 protein: CASSSRSGTGYEQYF
J gene: TRBJ2-4; V gene: TRBV29-1; clone size: NA; D gene: TRBD1; CDR3 DNA: TGCAGCGTCTCGGACAGGGCCAAAAACATTCAGTACTTC; CDR3 protein: CSVSDRAKNIQYF
J gene: TRBJ2-4; V gene: TRBV21-1; clone size: NA; D gene: NA; CDR3 DNA: TGTGCCAGCGCTGAGACTAGGCCTAAAAACATTCAGTACTTC; CDR3 protein: CASAETRPKNIQYF
J gene: TRBJ2-7; V gene: TRBV19; clone size: NA; D gene: NA; CDR3 DNA: TGTGCCAGTAGTATAGGGCACGTCTCGGGGGAGCAGTACTTC; CDR3 protein: CASSIGHVSGEQYF
J gene: TRBJ2-7; V gene: TRBV5-1; clone size: NA; D gene: NA; CDR3 DNA: TGCGCCAGCAGCTTGGAAGCCTACAGCTCCTACGAGCAGTACTTC; CDR3 protein: CASSLEAYSSYEQYF
J gene: TRBJ1-2; V gene: TRBV2; clone size: NA; D gene: TRBD1; CDR3 DNA: TGTGCCACCTTGGACAGGGGGAACTATGGCTACACCTTC; CDR3 protein: CATLDRGNYGYTF
J gene: TRBJ2-5; V gene: TRBV18; clone size: NA; D gene: NA; CDR3 DNA: TGTGCCAGCTCACCAGGGATAGGCACAGGGCAAGAGACCCAGTACTTC; CDR3 protein: CASSPGIGTGQETQYF
J gene: TRBJ2-1; V gene: TRBV6-6; clone size: NA; D gene: NA; CDR3 DNA: TGTGCCAGCAGCATTGCAGGGGGCGGGGGTTATGAGCAGTTCTTC; CDR3 protein: CASSIAGGGGYEQFF
J gene: TRBJ2-1; V gene: TRBV2; clone size: NA; D gene: TRBD2; CDR3 DNA: TGTGCCAGCGGGTCCCTAGCGGGAAATGAGCAGTTCTTC; CDR3 protein: CASGSLAGNEQFF
J gene: TRBJ1-1; V gene: TRBV4-1; clone size: NA; D gene: NA; CDR3 DNA: TGCGCCAGCAGCCAAGAACGTGCCGGGGGCACTGAAGCTTTCTTT; CDR3 protein: CASSQERAGGTEAFF
J gene: TRBJ2-3; V gene: TRBV6-5; clone size: NA; D gene: NA; CDR3 DNA: TGTGCCAGCAGTTACCCTGGGCCGGGGACAGATACGCAGTATTTT; CDR3 protein: CASSYPGPGTDTQYF
J gene: TRBJ2-3; V gene: TRBV7-8; clone size: NA; D gene: NA; CDR3 DNA: TGTGCCAGCAGCTACCGGACTGAACAAACGCAGTATTTT; CDR3 protein: CASSYRTEQTQYF
J gene: TRBJ2-1; V gene: TRBV13; clone size: NA; D gene: TRBD2; CDR3 DNA: TGTGCCAGCAGCCCCATTTCGGGAGGGGCGAACAATGAGCAGTTCTTC; CDR3 protein: CASSPISGGANNEQFF
J gene: TRBJ1-4; V gene: TRBV7-9; clone size: NA; D gene: NA; CDR3 DNA: TGTGCCAGCAGCCCAATTGACAGTCCTAATGAAAAACTGTTTTTT; CDR3 protein: CASSPIDSPNEKLFF
J gene: TRBJ2-5; V gene: TRBV5-1; clone size: NA; D gene: NA; CDR3 DNA: TGCGCCAGCAGCTTGTCCCTAGCCAGGCAAGAGACCCAGTACTTC; CDR3 protein: CASSLSLARQETQYF
J gene: TRBJ2-7; V gene: TRBV7-9; clone size: NA; D gene: NA; CDR3 DNA: TGTGCCAGCAGCGACAACTACGAGCAGTACTTC; CDR3 protein: CASSDNYEQYF
J gene: TRBJ2-1; V gene: TRBV2; clone size: NA; D gene: TRBD2; CDR3 DNA: TGTGCCAGCAGACGACTAGCGGGAGACTACAATGAGCAGTTCTTC; CDR3 protein: CASRRLAGDYNEQFF
J gene: TRBJ2-5; V gene: TRBV5-4; clone size: NA; D gene: NA; CDR3 DNA: TGTGCCAGCAGCAGGAGTCAAGAGACCCAGTACTTC; CDR3 protein: CASSRSQETQYF
J gene: TRBJ2-1; V gene: TRBV7-9; clone size: NA; D gene: NA; CDR3 DNA: TGTGCCAGCACAGGCCACAATGAGCAGTTCTTC; CDR3 protein: CASTGHNEQFF
J gene: TRBJ2-3; V gene: TRBV27; clone size: few; D gene: TRBD2; CDR3 DNA: TGTGCCAGCAGTTCCCCCTCGACTAGCGGGAGTGAGGTGGGCACAGATACGCAGTATTTT; CDR3 protein: CASSSPSTSGSEVGTDTQYF
J gene: TRBJ2-6; V gene: TRBV15; clone size: NA; D gene: NA; CDR3 DNA: TGTGCCACCAGCTCCCAACCCTACTCTGGGGCCAACGTCCTGACTTTC; CDR3 protein: CATSSQPYSGANVLTF
J gene: TRBJ2-7; V gene: TRBV11-2; clone size: NA; D gene: TRBD1; CDR3 DNA: TGTGCCAGCAGCCTCCGGGACAGGGAACGCCAGGAGCAGTACTTC; CDR3 protein: CASSLRDRERQEQYF
J gene: TRBJ2-3; V gene: TRBV7-2; clone size: NA; D gene: NA; CDR3 DNA: TGTGCCAGCAGCTCTGCGACAGGCACAGATACGCAGTATTTT; CDR3 protein: CASSSATGTDTQYF
J gene: TRBJ1-1; V gene: TRBV19; clone size: NA; D gene: NA; CDR3 DNA: TGTGCCAGTAGCCCCCAGGGTCCTTCGGACACTGAAGCTTTCTTT; CDR3 protein: CASSPQGPSDTEAFF
J gene: TRBJ1-1; V gene: TRBV5-1; clone size: once; D gene: NA; CDR3 DNA: TGCGCCAGCAGCTCGGGGGGGGTAGGGGCCGGTCCCACTGAAGCTTTCTTT; CDR3 protein: CASSSGGVGAGPTEAFF
J gene: TRBJ1-4; V gene: TRBV5-1; clone size: NA; D gene: TRBD1; CDR3 DNA: TGCGCCAGCAGAGAAGCTGCTCCGGGACAGGGAGAAAAACTGTTTTTT; CDR3 protein: CASREAAPGQGEKLFF
J gene: TRBJ2-3; V gene: TRBV5-4; clone size: NA; D gene: TRBD2; CDR3 DNA: TGTGCCAGCAGCTTGGCAGCTAGCGGGAGTGCGGGCACAGATACGCAGTATTTT; CDR3 protein: CASSLAASGSAGTDTQYF
J gene: TRBJ1-5; V gene: TRBV19; clone size: NA; D gene: TRBD1; CDR3 DNA: TGTGCCAGTAGTGTGAGGGACAGGGACAATCAGCCCCAGCATTTT; CDR3 protein: CASSVRDRDNQPQHF
J gene: TRBJ2-1; V gene: TRBV5-4; clone size: NA; D gene: TRBD1; CDR3 DNA: TGTGCCAGCAGCTCGGGACAGTATGAGCAGTTCTTC; CDR3 protein: CASSSGQYEQFF
J gene: TRBJ1-3; V gene: TRBV2; clone size: NA; D gene: NA; CDR3 DNA: TGTGCCAGCATGGGTGATAAGGGGAGGCAAAAATTT; CDR3 protein: CASMGDKGRQKF
J gene: TRBJ2-6; V gene: TRBV29-1; clone size: NA; D gene: NA; CDR3 DNA: TGCAGCGTTGCAGCAGGGGTGTCCTCTGGGGCCAACGTCCTGACTTTC; CDR3 protein: CSVAAGVSSGANVLTF